The sequence of this TCR beta chain was determined in a study of blood T cell repertoires in COVID-19. Study in general: There were acute and convalescent COVID-19 samples, and they came from the United States, Italy and Spain.

The V end was cut by 7 bases, the J end by 11 bases, with 15 bases between. The CDR3 sequence is 13 residues long. Germline V gene sequence: CDR1 MNHNY, CDR2 SVGAGI (reference sequence). As processed by the authors: It was from reference gene primer amplification that nucleated cell counts were estimated. The assay was immunoSEQ multiplex PCR, and TCRdb's table has in-frame clones only and misses some. V, J and clone size were drawn from that table, and D and trimming were deduced from the DNA. The data show 200,000 to 300,000 clones, with under 85% seen just once and less than 6.5% held by the top ten.

The chain couples TRBV6-6 to TRBJ1-6; D is undetermined. Sequencing was carried out using peripheral blood. This sequence was found in a human donor in a cohort sampled during active COVID-19. The CDR3 loop is CASISPGSTPLHF. The CDR3 nucleotides are TGTGCCAGCATTTCGCCAGGTTCAACACCCCTCCACTTT.